These T cell receptor beta chains were read from a single sample in a study of T cells in Graves' hyperthyroidism and ophthalmopathy. TCRdb redid the calling of the multiplex PCR reads with MiXCR, one entry per CDR3 protein. Seen here are about 300,000 distinct CDR3 sequences, 15% to 20% observed once, and the top ten hold under 45%. Sequencing used blood. These receptors all stem from a man aged 50 to 60 with Graves' ophthalmopathy. CDR3s include the opening cysteine and the closing phenylalanine or tryptophan. The D gene is left open where the match is weak. Size tells how often a clone was seen (once, few, many) or the class of an expanded clone, and some rows leave it out.

j_gene,v_gene,abundance,d_gene,CDR3aa,CDR3nt
TRBJ2-5,TRBV11-1,many,TRBD2,CASAGKRELGSETQYF,TGTGCCAGCGCCGGAAAGCGGGAGCTGGGATCAGAGACCCAGTACTTC
TRBJ2-7,TRBV6-1,-,-,CASRATGAYEQYF,TGTGCCAGCAGAGCGACGGGAGCCTACGAGCAGTACTTC
TRBJ2-7,TRBV20-1,many,-,CSARARTYEQYF,TGCAGTGCTAGAGCTAGAACCTACGAGCAGTACTTC
TRBJ2-3,TRBV9,many,-,CASSVASAPTDTQYF,TGTGCCAGCAGCGTTGCCAGCGCCCCCACAGATACGCAGTATTTT
TRBJ2-7,TRBV30,many,-,CAWSEGGYEQYF,TGTGCCTGGAGTGAGGGGGGCTACGAGCAGTACTTC
TRBJ1-2,TRBV5-6,many,TRBD1,CASSNRQGAGGYTF,TGTGCCAGCAGCAACAGACAGGGGGCGGGTGGCTACACCTTC
TRBJ2-1,TRBV5-1,many,TRBD2,CASSLGGRGDEQFF,TGCGCCAGCAGCTTGGGCGGGAGAGGGGATGAGCAGTTCTTC
TRBJ2-3,TRBV30,many,TRBD2,CAWGLADNTDTQYF,TGTGCCTGGGGGCTAGCGGATAACACAGATACGCAGTATTTT
TRBJ2-1,TRBV27,-,-,CASSSGGMFYNEQFF,TGTGCCAGCAGTTCAGGCGGGATGTTCTACAATGAGCAGTTCTTC
TRBJ2-1,TRBV7-9,-,-,CASSREGQYNEQFF,TGTGCCAGCAGTCGGGAGGGACAGTACAATGAGCAGTTCTTC
TRBJ1-1,TRBV2,many,-,CASSEALQGGLNTEAFF,TGTGCCAGCAGTGAAGCGCTTCAGGGAGGCTTGAACACTGAAGCTTTCTTT
TRBJ2-2,TRBV7-3,many,TRBD2,CASSSQSGRETGELFF,TGTGCCAGCAGCTCCCAAAGCGGGAGAGAAACCGGGGAGCTGTTTTTT
TRBJ2-5,TRBV28,many,-,CASSPRAGEETQYF,TGTGCCAGCAGCCCCCGGGCGGGCGAAGAGACCCAGTACTTC
TRBJ2-5,TRBV3-1,few,-,CASSRPQGPQETQYF,TGTGCCAGCAGCCGGCCACAGGGTCCCCAAGAGACCCAGTACTTC